This T cell receptor (beta chain) was sequenced for a study of OX40 agonist ivuxolimab in advanced cancers. The data were produced by immunoSEQ multiplex PCR, yet TCRdb's version contains in-frame clones alone and is incomplete. Among tens of thousands of clones listed, 90% were seen once. Germline CDR1 is LNHDA and CDR2 is SQIVND (reference sequence). Trimming pared 5 bases from V and 8 bases from J, leaving 21 bases between. The CDR3 spans 16 residues. The sequencing here drew on CD4+ or CD8+ T cells sorted from blood, taken in a trial of the OX40 agonist ivuxolimab. The chain combines TRBV19 with TRBJ1-4; TRBD1 might be the D (6 bases). This receptor was taken from an adult with an advanced solid tumor such as melanoma, head and neck, liver or kidney cancer. In DNA form, the CDR3 reads TGTGCCAGTAGTCTCTATACAGGGCGAGTCGCGGAAAAACTGTTTTTT. Translation gives CASSLYTGRVAEKLFF.